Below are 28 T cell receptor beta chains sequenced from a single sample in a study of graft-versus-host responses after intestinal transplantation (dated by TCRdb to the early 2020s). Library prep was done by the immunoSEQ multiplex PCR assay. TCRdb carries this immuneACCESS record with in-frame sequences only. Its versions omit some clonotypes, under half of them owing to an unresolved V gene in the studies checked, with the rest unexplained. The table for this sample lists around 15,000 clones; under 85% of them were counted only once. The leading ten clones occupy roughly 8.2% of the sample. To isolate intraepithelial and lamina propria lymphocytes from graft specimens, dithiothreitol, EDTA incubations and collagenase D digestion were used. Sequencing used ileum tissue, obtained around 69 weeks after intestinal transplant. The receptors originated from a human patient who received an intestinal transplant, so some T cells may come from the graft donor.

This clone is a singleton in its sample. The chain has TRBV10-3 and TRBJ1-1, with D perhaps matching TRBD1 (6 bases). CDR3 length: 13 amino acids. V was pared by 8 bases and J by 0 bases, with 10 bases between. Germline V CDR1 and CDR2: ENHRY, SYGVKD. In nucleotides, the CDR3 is TGTGCCATCTCAGGGGATCTGAACACTGAAGCTTTCTTT. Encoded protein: CAISGDLNTEAFF.

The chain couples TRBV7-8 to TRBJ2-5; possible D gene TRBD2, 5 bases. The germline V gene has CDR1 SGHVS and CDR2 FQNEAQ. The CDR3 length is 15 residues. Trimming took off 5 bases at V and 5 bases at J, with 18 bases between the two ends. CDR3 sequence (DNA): TGTGCCAGCAGCCTCAATAGCGTTCGTGAGGAGACCCAGTACTTC. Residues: CASSLNSVREETQYF.

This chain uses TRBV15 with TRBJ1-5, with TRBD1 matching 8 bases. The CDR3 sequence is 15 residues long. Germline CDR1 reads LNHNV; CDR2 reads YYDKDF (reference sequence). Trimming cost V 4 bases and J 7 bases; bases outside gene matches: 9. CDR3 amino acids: CATSNRRQGLQPQHF. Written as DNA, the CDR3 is TGTGCCACCAGCAATAGGAGACAGGGGCTGCAGCCCCAGCATTTT.

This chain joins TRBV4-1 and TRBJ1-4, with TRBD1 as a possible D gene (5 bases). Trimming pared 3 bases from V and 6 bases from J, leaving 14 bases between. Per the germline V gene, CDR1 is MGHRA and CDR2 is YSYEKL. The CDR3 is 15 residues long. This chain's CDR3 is CASSQLPGLDEKLFF. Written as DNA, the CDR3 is TGCGCCAGCAGCCAGCTACCGGGGCTGGATGAAAAACTGTTTTTT.

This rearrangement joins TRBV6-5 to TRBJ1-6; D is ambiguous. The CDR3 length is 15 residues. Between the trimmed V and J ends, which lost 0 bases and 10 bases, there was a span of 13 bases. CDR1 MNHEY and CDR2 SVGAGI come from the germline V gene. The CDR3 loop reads CASSYSGSRESPLHF. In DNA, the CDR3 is TGTGCCAGCAGTTACTCCGGCAGTAGAGAGTCACCCCTCCACTTT.

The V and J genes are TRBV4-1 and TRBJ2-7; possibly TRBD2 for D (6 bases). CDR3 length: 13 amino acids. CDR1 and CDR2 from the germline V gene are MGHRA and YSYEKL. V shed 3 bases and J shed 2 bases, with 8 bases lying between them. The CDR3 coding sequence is TGCGCCAGCAGCCACCCGGGGGCCTACGAGCAGTACTTC. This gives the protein CASSHPGAYEQYF.

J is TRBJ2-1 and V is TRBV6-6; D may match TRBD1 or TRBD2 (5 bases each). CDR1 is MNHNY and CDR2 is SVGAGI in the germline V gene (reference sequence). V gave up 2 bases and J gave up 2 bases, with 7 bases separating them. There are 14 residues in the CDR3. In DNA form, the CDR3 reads TGTGCCAGCAGTTACGGGGGAACCTACAATGAGCAGTTCTTC. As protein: CASSYGGTYNEQFF.

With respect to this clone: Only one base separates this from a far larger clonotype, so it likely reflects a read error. The CDR3 region is CARSPGAPGAFYGYTF. CDR3 DNA: TGTGCCCGCAGCCCGGGGGCGCCAGGGGCCTTCTATGGCTACACCTTC. The chain combines TRBV5-4 with TRBJ1-2, with a weak D call TRBD1 (6 bases). CDR1 is SGHNT and CDR2 is YYREEE in the germline V gene (reference sequence). The CDR3 covers 16 residues. Combining the CDR3 with reference TRBV5-4 and TRBJ1-2 gives the whole variable domain ETGVTQSPTHLIKTRGQQVTLRCSSQSGHNTVSWYQQALGQGPQFIFQYYREEENGRGNFPPRFSGLQFPNYSSELNVNALELDDSALYLCARSPGAPGAFYGYTFGSGTRLTVV.

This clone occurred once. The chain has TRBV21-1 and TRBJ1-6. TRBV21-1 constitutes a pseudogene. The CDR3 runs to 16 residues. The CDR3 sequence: CASSKGGRPYDSPLHF. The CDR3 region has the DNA TGTGCCAGCAGCAAAGGTGGGCGGCCCTATGATTCACCCCTCCACTTT.

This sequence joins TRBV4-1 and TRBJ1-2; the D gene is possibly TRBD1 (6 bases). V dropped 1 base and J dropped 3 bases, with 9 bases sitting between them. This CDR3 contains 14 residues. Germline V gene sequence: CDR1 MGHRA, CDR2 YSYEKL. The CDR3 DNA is TGCGCCAGCAGCCAAGGGGACACCTACTATGGCTACACCTTC. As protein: CASSQGDTYYGYTF.

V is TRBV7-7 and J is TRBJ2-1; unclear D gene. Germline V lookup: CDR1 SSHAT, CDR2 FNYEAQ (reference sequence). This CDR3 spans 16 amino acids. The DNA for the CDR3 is TGTGCTGGCAGCTTGGGCATAATGGGGTCCTACAATGAGCAGTTCTTC. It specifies CAGSLGIMGSYNEQFF.

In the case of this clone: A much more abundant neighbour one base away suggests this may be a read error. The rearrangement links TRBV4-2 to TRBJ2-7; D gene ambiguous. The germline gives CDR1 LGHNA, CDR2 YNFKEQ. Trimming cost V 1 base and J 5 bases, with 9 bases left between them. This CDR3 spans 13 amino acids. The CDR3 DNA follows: TGTGCCAGCAGCCAAGTAGGCTGGGACGAGCAGTACTTC. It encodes CASSQVGWDEQYF.

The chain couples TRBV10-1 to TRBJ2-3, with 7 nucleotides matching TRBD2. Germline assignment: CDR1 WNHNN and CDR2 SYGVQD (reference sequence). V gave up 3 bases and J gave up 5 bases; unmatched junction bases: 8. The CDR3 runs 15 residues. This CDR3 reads CASSEGGEGGDTQYF. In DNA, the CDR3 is TGCGCCAGCAGTGAAGGCGGGGAGGGTGGAGATACGCAGTATTTT.

CDR3 sequence (DNA): TGTGCCAGCAGCGGGACCGGGCCCGAGTATTTT. Translation: CASSGTGPEYF. V usage is TRBV6-5 and J usage is TRBJ2-3; D tentatively reads TRBD1 or TRBD2 (5 bases each). V shed 6 bases and J shed 13 bases, with 14 bases lying between them. Germline lookup yields CDR1 MNHEY and CDR2 SVGAGI. The CDR3 covers 11 residues.

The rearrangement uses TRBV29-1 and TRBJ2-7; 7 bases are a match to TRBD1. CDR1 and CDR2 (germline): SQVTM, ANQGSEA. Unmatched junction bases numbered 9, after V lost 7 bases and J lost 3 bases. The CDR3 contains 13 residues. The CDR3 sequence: CSAGDSTIYEQYF. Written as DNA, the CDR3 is TGCAGCGCCGGGGACAGCACCATCTACGAGCAGTACTTC.

The CDR3, as DNA: TGTGCCAGCAGCCGTACAGATACGCAGTATTTT. It codes for CASSRTDTQYF. The chain combines TRBV7-2 with TRBJ2-3; D uncertain. The V gene lost 5 bases and the J gene lost 3 bases, with 3 bases spanning the gap. Germline loops: CDR1 SGHTA, CDR2 FQGNSA. This CDR3 contains 11 residues.

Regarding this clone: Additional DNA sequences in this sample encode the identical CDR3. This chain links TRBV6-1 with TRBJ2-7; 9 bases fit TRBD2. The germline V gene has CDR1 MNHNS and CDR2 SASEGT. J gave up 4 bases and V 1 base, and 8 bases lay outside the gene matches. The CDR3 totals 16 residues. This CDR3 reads CASSEGLAGALYEQYF. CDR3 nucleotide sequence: TGTGCCAGCAGTGAAGGGTTAGCGGGGGCCCTGTACGAGCAGTACTTC.

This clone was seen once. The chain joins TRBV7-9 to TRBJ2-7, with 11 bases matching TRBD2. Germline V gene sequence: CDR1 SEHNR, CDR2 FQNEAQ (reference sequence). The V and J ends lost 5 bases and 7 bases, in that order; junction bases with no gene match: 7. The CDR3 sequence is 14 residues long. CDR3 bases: TGTGCCAGCAGCCAATTAGCGGGGGGGCCGGAGCAGTACTTC. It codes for CASSQLAGGPEQYF. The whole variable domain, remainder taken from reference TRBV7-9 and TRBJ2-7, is DTGVSQNPRHKITKRGQNVTFRCDPISEHNRLYWYRQTLGQGPEFLTYFQNEAQLEKSRLLSDRFSAERPKGSFSTLEIQRTEQGDSAMYLCASSQLAGGPEQYFGPGTRLTVT.

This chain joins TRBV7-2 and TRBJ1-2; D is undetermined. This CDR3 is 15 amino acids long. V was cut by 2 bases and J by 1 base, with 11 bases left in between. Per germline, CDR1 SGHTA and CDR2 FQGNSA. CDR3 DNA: TGTGCCAGCAGCTTATGGGGAGGGATTAACTATGGCTACACCTTC. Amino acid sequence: CASSLWGGINYGYTF.

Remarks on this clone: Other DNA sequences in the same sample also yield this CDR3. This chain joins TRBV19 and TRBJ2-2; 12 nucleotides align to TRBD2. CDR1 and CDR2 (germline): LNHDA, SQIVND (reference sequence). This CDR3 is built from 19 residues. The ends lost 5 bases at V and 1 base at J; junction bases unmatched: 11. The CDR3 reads CASSDHELAGGLNTGELFF. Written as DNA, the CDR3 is TGTGCCAGTAGTGACCACGAACTAGCGGGGGGCTTGAACACCGGGGAGCTGTTTTTT. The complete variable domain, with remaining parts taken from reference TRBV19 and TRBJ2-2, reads DGGITQSPKYLFRKEGQNVTLSCEQNLNHDAMYWYRQDPGQGLRLIYYSQIVNDFQKGDIAEGYSVSREKKESFPLTVTSAQKNPTAFYLCASSDHELAGGLNTGELFFGEGSRLTVL.

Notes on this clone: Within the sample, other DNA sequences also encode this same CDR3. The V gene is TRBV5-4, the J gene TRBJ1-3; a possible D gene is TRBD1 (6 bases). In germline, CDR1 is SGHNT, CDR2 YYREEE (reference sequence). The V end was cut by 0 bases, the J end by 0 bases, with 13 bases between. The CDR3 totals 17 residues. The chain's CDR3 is CASSLDRSGDSGNTIYF. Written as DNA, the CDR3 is TGTGCCAGCAGCTTGGATAGGTCAGGGGACTCTGGAAACACCATATATTTT.

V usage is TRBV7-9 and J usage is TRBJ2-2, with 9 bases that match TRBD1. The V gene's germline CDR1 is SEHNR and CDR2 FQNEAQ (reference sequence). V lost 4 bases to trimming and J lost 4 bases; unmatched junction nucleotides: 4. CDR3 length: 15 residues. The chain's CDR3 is CASSSGTGPTGELFF. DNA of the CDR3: TGTGCCAGCAGCTCCGGGACAGGGCCCACCGGGGAGCTGTTTTTT. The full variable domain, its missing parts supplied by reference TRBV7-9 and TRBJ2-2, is DTGVSQNPRHKITKRGQNVTFRCDPISEHNRLYWYRQTLGQGPEFLTYFQNEAQLEKSRLLSDRFSAERPKGSFSTLEIQRTEQGDSAMYLCASSSGTGPTGELFFGEGSRLTVL.

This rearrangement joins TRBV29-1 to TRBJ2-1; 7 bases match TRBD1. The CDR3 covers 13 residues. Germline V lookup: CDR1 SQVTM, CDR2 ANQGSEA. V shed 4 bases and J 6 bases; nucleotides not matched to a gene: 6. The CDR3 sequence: CSVAQGIGNEQFF. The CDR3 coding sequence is TGCAGCGTTGCACAGGGGATAGGCAATGAGCAGTTCTTC.

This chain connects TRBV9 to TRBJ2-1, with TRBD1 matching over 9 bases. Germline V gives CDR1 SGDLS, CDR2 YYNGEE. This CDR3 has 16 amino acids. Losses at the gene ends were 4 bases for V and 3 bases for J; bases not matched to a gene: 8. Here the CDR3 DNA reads TGTGCCAGCAGCATAGTAGAGGGACAGGGCTACAATGAGCAGTTCTTC. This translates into CASSIVEGQGYNEQFF. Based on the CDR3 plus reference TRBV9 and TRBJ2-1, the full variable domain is DSGVTQTPKHLITATGQRVTLRCSPRSGDLSVYWYQQSLDQGLQFLIQYYNGEERAKGNILERFSAQQFPDLHSELNLSSLELGDSALYFCASSIVEGQGYNEQFFGPGTRLTVL.

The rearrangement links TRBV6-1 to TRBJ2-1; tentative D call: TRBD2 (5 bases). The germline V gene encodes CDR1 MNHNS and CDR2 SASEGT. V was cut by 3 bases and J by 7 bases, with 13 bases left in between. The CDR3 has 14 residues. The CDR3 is CASSDPLAFNEQFF. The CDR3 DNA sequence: TGTGCCAGCAGTGACCCCCTAGCCTTTAATGAGCAGTTCTTC.

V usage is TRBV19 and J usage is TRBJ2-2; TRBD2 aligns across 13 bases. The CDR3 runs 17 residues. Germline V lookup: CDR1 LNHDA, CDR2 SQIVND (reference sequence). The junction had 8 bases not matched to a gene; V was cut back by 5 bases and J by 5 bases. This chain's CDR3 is CASSSTSGRLWTGELFF. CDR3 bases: TGTGCCAGTAGTTCGACTAGCGGGAGGCTGTGGACCGGGGAGCTGTTTTTT. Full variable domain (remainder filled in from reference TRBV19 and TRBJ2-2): DGGITQSPKYLFRKEGQNVTLSCEQNLNHDAMYWYRQDPGQGLRLIYYSQIVNDFQKGDIAEGYSVSREKKESFPLTVTSAQKNPTAFYLCASSSTSGRLWTGELFFGEGSRLTVL.

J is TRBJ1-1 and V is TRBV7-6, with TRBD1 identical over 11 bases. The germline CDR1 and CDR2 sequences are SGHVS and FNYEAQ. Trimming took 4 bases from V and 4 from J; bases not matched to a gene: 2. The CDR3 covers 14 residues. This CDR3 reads CASSSGTGGTEAFF. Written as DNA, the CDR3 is TGTGCCAGCAGCTCCGGGACAGGGGGCACTGAAGCTTTCTTT.

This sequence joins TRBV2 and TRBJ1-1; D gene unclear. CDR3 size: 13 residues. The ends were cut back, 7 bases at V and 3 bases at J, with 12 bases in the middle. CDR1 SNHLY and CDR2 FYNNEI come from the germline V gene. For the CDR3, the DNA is TGTGCCAGCAAGGACTGGACCTACACTGAAGCTTTCTTT. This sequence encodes CASKDWTYTEAFF.